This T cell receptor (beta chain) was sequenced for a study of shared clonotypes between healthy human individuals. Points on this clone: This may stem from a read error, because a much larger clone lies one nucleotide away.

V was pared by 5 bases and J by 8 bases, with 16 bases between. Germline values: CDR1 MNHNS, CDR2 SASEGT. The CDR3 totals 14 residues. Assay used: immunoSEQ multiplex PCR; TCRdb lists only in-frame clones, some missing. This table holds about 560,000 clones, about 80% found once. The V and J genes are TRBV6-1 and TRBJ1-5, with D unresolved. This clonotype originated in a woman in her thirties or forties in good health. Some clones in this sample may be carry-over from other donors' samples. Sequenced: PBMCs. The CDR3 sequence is CASSINPQNKPQHF. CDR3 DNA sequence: TGTGCCAGCAGTATTAACCCTCAAAATAAGCCCCAGCATTTT.